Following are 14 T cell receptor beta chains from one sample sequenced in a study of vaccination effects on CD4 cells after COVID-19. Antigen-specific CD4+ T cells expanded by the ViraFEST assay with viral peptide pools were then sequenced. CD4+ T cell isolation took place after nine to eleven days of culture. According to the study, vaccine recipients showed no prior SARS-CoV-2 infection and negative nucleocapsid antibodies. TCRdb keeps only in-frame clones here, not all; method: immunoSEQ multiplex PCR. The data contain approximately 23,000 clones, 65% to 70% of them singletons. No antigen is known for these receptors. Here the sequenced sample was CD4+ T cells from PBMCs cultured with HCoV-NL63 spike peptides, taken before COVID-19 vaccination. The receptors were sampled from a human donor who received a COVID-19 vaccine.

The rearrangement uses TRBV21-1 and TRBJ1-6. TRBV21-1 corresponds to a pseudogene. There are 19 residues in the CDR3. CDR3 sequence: CASSKGGIKRSSYNSPLHF. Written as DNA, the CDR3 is TGTGCCAGCAGCAAAGGAGGTATAAAGCGTAGCTCCTATAATTCACCCCTCCACTTT.

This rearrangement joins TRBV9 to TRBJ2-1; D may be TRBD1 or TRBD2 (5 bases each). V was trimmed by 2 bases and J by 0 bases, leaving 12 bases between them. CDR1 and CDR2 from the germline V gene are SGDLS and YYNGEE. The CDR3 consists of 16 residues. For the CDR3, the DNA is TGTGCCAGCAGCGTTTTGGGGGAGCCCTCCTACAATGAGCAGTTCTTC. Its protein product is CASSVLGEPSYNEQFF.

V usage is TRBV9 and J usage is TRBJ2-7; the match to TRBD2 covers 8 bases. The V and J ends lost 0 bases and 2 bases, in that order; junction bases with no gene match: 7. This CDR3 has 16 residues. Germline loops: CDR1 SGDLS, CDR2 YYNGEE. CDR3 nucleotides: TGTGCCAGCAGCGTAGGGAGTAGCGGGATTCCCTACGAGCAGTACTTC. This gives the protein CASSVGSSGIPYEQYF. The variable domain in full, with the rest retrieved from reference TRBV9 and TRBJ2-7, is DSGVTQTPKHLITATGQRVTLRCSPRSGDLSVYWYQQSLDQGLQFLIQYYNGEERAKGNILERFSAQQFPDLHSELNLSSLELGDSALYFCASSVGSSGIPYEQYFGPGTRLTVT.

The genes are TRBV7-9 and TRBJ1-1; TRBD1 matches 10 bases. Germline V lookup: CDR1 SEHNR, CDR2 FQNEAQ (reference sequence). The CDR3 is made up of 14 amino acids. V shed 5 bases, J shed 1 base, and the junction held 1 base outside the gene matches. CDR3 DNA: TGTGCCAGCAGCGGACAGGGGGGGAACACTGAAGCTTTCTTT. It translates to CASSGQGGNTEAFF.

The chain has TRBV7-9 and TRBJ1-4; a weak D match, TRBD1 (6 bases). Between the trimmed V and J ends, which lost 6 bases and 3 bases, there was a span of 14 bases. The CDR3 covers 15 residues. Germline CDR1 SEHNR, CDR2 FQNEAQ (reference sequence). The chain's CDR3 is CASSERGGANEKLFF. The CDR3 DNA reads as TGTGCCAGCAGTGAGCGAGGGGGGGCTAATGAAAAACTGTTTTTT.

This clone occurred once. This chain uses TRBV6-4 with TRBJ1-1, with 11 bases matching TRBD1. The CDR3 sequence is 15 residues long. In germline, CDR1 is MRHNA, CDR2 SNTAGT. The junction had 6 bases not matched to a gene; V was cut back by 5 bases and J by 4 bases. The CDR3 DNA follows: TGTGCCAGCAGTCGGACAGGGGGCGGTGGCACTGAAGCTTTCTTT. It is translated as CASSRTGGGGTEAFF.

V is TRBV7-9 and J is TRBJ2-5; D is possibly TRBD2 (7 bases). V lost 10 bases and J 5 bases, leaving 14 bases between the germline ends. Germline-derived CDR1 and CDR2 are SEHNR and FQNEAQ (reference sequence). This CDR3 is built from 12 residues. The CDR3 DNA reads TGTGCCACCTGGCGGGGGCTGGAGACCCAGTACTTC. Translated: CATWRGLETQYF.

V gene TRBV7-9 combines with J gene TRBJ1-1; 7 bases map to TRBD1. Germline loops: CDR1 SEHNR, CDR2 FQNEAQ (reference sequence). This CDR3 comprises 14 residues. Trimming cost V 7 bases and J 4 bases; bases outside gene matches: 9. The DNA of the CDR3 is TGTGCCAGCAACCCGCTTGCAGGGGGCACTGAAGCTTTCTTT. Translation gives CASNPLAGGTEAFF.

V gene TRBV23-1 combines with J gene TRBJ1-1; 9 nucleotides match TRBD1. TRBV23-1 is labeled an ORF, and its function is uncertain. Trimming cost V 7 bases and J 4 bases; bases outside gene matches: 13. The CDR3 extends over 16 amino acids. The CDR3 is CASIQGAKEVSTEAFF. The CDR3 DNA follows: TGCGCCAGCATACAGGGGGCGAAAGAGGTAAGCACTGAAGCTTTCTTT.

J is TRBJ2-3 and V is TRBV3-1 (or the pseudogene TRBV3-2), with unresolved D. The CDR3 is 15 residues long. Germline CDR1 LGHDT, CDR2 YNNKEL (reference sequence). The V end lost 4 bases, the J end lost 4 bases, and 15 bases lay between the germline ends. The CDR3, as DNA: TGTGCCAGCAGCCCGCAGTTTGGTAGCTCAGATACGCAGTATTTT. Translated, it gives CASSPQFGSSDTQYF.

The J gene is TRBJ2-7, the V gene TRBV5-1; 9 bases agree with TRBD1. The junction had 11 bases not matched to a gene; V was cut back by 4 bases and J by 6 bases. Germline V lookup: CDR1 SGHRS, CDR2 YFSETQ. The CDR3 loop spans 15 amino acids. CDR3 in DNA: TGCGCCAGCAGCAACCAGGGACAGGGATCAACCGAGCAGTACTTC. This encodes CASSNQGQGSTEQYF.

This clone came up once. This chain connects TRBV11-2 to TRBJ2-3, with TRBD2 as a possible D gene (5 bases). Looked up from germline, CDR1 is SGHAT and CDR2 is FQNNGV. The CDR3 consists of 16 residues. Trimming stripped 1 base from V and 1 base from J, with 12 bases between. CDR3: CASSLVRGIGTDTQYF. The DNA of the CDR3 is TGTGCCAGCAGCTTAGTTCGGGGTATCGGCACAGATACGCAGTATTTT. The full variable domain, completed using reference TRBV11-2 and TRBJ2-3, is EAGVAQSPRYKIIEKRQSVAFWCNPISGHATLYWYQQILGQGPKLLIQFQNNGVVDDSQLPKDRFSAERLKGVDSTLKIQPAKLEDSAVYLCASSLVRGIGTDTQYFGPGTRLTVL.

DNA for the CDR3: TGTGCCAGCAGAGGGCTCGGGGAGCTGTTTTTT. Translation gives CASRGLGELFF. The rearrangement links TRBV12-3 or TRBV12-4 to TRBJ2-2; D remains unclear. This CDR3 is built from 11 residues. Trimming left V 6 bases short and J 7 bases short, with 6 bases between.

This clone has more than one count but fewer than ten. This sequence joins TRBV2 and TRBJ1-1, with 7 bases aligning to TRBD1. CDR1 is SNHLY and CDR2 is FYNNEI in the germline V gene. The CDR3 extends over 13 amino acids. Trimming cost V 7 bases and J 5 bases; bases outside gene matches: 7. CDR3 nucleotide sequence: TGTGCCAGCACGCAGGGGGAGGGGACTGAAGCTTTCTTT. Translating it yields CASTQGEGTEAFF.